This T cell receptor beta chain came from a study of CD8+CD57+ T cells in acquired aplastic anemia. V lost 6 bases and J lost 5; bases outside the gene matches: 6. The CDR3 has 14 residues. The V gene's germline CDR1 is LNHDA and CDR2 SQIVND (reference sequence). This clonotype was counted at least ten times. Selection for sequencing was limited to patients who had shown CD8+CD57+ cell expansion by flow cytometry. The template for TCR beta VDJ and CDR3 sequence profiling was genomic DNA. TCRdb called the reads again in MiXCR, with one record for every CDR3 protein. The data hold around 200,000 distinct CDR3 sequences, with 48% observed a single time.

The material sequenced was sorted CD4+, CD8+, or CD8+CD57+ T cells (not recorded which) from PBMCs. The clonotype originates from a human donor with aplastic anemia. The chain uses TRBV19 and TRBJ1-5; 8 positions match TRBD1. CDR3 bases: TGTGCCAGTAGCACCGGGACAGGCTATCAGCCCCAGCATTTT. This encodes CASSTGTGYQPQHF.